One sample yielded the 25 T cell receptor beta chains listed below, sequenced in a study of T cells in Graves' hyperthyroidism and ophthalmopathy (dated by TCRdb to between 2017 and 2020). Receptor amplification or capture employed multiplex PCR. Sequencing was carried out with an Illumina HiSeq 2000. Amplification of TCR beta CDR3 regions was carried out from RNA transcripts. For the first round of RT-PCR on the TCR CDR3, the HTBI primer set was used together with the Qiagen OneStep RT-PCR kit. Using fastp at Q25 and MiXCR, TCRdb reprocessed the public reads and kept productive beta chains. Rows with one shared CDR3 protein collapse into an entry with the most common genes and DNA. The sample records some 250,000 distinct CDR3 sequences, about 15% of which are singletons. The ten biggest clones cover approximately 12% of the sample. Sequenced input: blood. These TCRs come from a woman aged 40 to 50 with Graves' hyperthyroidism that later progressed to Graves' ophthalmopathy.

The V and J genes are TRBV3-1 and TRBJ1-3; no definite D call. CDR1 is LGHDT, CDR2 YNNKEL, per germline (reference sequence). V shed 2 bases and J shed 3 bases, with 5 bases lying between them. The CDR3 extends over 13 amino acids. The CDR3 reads CASSQSGGNTIYF. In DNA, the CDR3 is TGTGCCAGCAGCCAATCAGGTGGAAACACCATATATTTT. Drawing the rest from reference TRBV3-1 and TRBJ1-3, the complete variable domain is DTAVSQTPKYLVTQMGNDKSIKCEQNLGHDTMYWYKQDSKKFLKIMFSYNNKELIINETVPNRFSPKSPDKAHLNLHINSLELGDSAVYFCASSQSGGNTIYFGEGSWLTVV.

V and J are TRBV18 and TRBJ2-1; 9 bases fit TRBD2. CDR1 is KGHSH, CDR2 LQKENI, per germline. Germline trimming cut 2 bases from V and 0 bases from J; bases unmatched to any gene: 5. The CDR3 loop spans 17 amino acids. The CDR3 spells CASSPRLAGSSYNEQFF. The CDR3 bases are TGTGCCAGCTCACCAAGGCTAGCGGGGAGCTCCTACAATGAGCAGTTCTTC.

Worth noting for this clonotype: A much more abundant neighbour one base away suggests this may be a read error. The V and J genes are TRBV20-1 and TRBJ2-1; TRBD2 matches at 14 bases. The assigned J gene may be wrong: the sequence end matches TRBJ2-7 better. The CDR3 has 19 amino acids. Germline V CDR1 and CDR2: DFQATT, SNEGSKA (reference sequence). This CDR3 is CSAREHRLAGGPAYNEQYF. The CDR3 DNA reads TGCAGTGCTAGAGAACACAGACTAGCGGGAGGGCCAGCCTACAATGAGCAGTACTTC.

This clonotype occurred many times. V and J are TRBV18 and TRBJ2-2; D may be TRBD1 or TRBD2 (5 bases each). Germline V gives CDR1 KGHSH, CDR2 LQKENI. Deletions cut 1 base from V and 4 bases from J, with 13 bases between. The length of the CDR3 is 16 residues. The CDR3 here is CASSPRSGPTTGELFF. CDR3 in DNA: TGTGCCAGCTCACCACGGTCGGGACCAACCACCGGGGAGCTGTTTTTT.

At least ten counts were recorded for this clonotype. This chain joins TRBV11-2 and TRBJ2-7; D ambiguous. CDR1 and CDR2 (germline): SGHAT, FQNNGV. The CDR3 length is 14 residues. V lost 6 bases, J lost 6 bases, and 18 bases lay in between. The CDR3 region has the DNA TGTGCCAGCAGACCCCCAGTTCCCCCACTCGAGCAGTACTTC. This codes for CASRPPVPPLEQYF.

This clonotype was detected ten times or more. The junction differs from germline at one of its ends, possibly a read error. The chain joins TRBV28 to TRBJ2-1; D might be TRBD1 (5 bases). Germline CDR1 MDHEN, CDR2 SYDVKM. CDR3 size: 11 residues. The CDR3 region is CASSYHGHQVF. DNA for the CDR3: TGTGCCAGCAGTTATCACGGACACCAGGTCTTC.

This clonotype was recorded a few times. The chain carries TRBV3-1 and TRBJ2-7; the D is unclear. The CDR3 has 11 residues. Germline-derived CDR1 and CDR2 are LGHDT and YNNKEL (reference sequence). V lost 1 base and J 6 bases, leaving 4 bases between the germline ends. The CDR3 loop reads CASSQVGEQYF. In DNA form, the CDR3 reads TGTGCCAGCAGCCAAGTGGGCGAGCAGTACTTC.

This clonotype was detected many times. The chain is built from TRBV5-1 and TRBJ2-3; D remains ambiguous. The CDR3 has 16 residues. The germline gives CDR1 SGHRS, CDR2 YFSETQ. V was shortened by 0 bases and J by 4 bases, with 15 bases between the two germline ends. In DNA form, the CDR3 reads TGCGCCAGCAGCTTGGATGCAGGCTCAATCGCAGATACGCAGTATTTT. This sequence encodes CASSLDAGSIADTQYF.

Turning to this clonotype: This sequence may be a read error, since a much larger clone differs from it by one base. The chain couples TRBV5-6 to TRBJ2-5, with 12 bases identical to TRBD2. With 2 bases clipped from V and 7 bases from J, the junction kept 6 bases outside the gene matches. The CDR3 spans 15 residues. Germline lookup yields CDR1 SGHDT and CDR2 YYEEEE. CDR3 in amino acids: CASSFETSGSATQYF. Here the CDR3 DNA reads TGTGCCAGCAGCTTCGAGACTAGCGGGAGTGCGACCCAGTACTTC. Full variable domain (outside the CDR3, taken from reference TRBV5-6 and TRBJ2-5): DAGVTQSPTHLIKTRGQQVTLRCSPKSGHDTVSWYQQALGQGPQFIFQYYEEEERQRGNFPDRFSGHQFPNYSSELNVNALLLGDSALYLCASSFETSGSATQYFGPGTRLLVL.

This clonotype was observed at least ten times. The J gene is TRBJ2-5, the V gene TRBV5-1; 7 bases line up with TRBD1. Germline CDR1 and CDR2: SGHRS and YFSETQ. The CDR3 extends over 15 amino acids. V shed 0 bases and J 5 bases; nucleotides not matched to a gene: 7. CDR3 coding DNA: TGCGCCAGCAGCTTGGACCCGGGACAGTGGGAGACCCAGTACTTC. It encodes CASSLDPGQWETQYF. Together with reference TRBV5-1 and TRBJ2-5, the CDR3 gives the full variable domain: KAGVTQTPRYLIKTRGQQVTLSCSPISGHRSVSWYQQTPGQGLQFLFEYFSETQRNKGNFPGRFSGRQFSNSRSEMNVSTLELGDSALYLCASSLDPGQWETQYFGPGTRLLVL.

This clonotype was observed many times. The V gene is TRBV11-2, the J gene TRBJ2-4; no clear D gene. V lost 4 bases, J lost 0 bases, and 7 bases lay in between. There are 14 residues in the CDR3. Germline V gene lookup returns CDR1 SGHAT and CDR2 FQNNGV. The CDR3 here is CASSSRLAKNIQYF. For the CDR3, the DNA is TGTGCCAGCAGCTCCCGATTAGCCAAAAACATTCAGTACTTC.

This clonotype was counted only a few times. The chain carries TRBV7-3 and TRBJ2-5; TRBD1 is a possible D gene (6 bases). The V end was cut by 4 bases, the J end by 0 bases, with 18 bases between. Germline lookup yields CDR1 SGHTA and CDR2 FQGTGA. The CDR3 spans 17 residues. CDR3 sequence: CASSSRPAGEYQETQYF. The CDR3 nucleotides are TGTGCCAGCAGCTCCCGGCCAGCAGGGGAGTACCAAGAGACCCAGTACTTC.

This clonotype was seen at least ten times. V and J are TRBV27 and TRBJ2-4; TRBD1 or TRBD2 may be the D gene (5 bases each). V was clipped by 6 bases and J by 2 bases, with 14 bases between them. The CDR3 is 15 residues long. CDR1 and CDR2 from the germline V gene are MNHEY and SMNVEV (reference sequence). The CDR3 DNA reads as TGTGCCAGCAGGGGCATTGGGGGTACCAAAAACATTCAGTACTTC. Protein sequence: CASRGIGGTKNIQYF.

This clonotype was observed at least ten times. Here the CDR3 DNA reads TGTGCCAGCAGCCTAAGGGGACTAGGACACAGTGAGCAGTTCTTC. Translating gives CASSLRGLGHSEQFF. The chain links TRBV7-9 to TRBJ2-1; 8 bases align to TRBD2. V lost 5 bases to trimming and J lost 9 bases; unmatched junction nucleotides: 12. CDR3 length: 15 amino acids. CDR1 and CDR2 (germline): SEHNR, FQNEAQ (reference sequence).

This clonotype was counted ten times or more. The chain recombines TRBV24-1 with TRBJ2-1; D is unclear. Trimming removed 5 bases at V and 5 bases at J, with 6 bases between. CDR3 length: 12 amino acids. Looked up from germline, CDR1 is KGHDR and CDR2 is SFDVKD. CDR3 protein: CATSVTDNEQFF. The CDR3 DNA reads TGTGCCACCAGTGTCACAGACAATGAGCAGTTCTTC.

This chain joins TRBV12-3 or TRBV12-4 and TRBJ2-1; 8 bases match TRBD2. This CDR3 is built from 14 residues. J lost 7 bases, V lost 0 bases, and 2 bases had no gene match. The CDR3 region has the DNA TGTGCCAGCAGTTTAGCGGGCGGGAGGAATGAGCAGTTCTTC. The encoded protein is CASSLAGGRNEQFF.

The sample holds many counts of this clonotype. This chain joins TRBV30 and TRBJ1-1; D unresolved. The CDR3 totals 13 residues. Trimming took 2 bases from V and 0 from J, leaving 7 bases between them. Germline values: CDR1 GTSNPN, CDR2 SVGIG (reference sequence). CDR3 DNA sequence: TGTGCCTGGAGTATTTGGTTGAACACTGAAGCTTTCTTT. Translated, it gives CAWSIWLNTEAFF.

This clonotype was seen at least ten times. The DNA of the CDR3 is TGTGCCAGTACCAAGGGAGGGGGTAGCAATCAGCCCCAGCATTTT. Residues: CASTKGGGSNQPQHF. V gene TRBV19 combines with J gene TRBJ1-5; D is possibly TRBD1 (6 bases). The V end lost 7 bases, the J end lost 0 bases, and 13 bases lay between the germline ends. This CDR3 spans 15 amino acids. Germline values: CDR1 LNHDA, CDR2 SQIVND (reference sequence).

The CDR3 loop reads CASSRTGIDYGYTF. The CDR3 nucleotides read TGTGCCAGCAGTCGGACAGGGATTGACTATGGCTACACCTTC. The chain recombines TRBV6-2 or TRBV6-3 with TRBJ1-2; 8 bases map to TRBD1. Germline CDR1 reads MNHEY; CDR2 reads SVGEGT. The junction had 5 bases not matched to a gene; V was cut back by 5 bases and J by 3 bases. This CDR3 spans 14 amino acids.

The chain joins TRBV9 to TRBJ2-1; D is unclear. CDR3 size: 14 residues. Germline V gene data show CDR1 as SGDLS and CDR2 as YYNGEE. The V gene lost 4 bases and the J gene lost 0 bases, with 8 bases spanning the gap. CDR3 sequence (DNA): TGTGCCAGCAGCCCATGGACCTCCTACAATGAGCAGTTCTTC. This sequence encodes CASSPWTSYNEQFF.

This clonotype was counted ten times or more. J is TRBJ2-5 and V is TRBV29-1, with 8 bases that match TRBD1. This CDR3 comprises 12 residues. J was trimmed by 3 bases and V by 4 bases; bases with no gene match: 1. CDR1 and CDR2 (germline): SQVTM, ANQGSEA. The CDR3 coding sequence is TGCAGCGTTGGACAGGGGAAAGAGACCCAGTACTTC. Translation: CSVGQGKETQYF.

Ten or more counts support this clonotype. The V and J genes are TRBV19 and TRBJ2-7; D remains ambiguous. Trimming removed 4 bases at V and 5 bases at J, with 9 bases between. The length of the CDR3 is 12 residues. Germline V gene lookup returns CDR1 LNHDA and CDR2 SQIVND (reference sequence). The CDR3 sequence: CASSNNDDEQYF. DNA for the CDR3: TGTGCCAGTAGTAATAACGACGACGAGCAGTACTTC.

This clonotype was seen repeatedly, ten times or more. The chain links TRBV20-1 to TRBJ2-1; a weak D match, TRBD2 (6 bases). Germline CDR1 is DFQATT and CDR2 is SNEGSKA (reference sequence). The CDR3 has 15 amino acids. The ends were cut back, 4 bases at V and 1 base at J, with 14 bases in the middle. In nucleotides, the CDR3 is TGCAGTGCTATAGTAGCGACTAGGTCCTACAATGAGCAGTTCTTC. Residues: CSAIVATRSYNEQFF.

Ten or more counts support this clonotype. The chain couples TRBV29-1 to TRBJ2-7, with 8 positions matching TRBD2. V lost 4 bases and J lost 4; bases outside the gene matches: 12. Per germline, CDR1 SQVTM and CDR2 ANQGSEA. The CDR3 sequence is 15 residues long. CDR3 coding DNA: TGCAGCGTTGGGGGGATAGCGGGGAACGTATACGAGCAGTACTTC. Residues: CSVGGIAGNVYEQYF.

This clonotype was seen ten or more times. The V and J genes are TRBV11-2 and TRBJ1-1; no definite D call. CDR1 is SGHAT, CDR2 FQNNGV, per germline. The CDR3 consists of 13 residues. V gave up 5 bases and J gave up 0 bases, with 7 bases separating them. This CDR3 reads CASSIWMNTEAFF. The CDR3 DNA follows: TGTGCCAGCAGCATTTGGATGAACACTGAAGCTTTCTTT. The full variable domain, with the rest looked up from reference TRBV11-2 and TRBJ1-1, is EAGVAQSPRYKIIEKRQSVAFWCNPISGHATLYWYQQILGQGPKLLIQFQNNGVVDDSQLPKDRFSAERLKGVDSTLKIQPAKLEDSAVYLCASSIWMNTEAFFGQGTRLTVV.